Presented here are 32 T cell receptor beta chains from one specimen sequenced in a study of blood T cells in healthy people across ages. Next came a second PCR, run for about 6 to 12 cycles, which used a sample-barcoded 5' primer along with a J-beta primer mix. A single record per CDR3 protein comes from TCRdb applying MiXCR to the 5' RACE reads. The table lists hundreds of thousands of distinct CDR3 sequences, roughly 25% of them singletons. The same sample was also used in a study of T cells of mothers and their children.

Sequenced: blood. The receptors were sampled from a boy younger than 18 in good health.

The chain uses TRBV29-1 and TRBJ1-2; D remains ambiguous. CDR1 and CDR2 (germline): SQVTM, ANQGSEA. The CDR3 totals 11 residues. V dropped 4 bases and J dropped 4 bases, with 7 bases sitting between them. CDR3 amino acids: CSVVTPYGYTF. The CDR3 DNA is TGCAGCGTTGTGACGCCCTATGGCTACACCTTC.

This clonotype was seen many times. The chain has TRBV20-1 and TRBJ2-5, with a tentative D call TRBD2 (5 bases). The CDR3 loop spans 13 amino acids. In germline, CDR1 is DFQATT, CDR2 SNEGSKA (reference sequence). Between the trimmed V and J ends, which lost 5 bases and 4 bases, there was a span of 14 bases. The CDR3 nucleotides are TGCAGTGCTCCCCGGGGAGCGGCAGAGACCCAGTACTTC. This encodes CSAPRGAAETQYF.

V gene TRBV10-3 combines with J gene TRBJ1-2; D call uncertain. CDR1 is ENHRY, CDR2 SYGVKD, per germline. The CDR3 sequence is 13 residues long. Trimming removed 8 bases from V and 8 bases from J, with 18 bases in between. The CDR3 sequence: CAISRQADEGYTF. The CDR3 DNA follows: TGTGCCATCTCGCGGCAGGCAGATGAAGGCTACACCTTC.

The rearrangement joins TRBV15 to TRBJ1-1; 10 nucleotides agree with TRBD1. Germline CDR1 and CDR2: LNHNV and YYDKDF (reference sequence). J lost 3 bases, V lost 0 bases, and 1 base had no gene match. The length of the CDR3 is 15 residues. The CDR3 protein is CATSRDGTGDTEAFF. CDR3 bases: TGTGCCACCAGCAGAGACGGGACAGGGGACACTGAAGCTTTCTTT.

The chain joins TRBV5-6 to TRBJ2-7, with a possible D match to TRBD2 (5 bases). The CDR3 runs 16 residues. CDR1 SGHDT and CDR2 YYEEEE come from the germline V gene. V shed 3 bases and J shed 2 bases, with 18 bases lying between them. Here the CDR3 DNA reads TGTGCCAGCAGCTGGAGGACTGGCGGGTCTCCCTACGAGCAGTACTTC. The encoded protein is CASSWRTGGSPYEQYF.

CDR3 loop: CASSYRIRVGEQFF. The CDR3 DNA follows: TGTGCCAGCAGTTACCGGATCAGGGTCGGTGAGCAGTTCTTC. This chain uses TRBV6-5 with TRBJ2-1, with D maybe TRBD1 (5 bases). V gave up 2 bases and J gave up 9 bases, with 14 bases separating them. Germline CDR1 MNHEY, CDR2 SVGAGI. The CDR3 extends over 14 amino acids.

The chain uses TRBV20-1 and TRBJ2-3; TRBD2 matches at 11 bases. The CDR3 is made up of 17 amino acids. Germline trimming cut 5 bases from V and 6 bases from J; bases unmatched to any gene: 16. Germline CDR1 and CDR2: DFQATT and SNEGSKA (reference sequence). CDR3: CSAALIAGGPLSDTQYF. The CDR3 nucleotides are TGCAGTGCTGCCCTCATAGCGGGAGGGCCTCTTTCGGATACGCAGTATTTT.

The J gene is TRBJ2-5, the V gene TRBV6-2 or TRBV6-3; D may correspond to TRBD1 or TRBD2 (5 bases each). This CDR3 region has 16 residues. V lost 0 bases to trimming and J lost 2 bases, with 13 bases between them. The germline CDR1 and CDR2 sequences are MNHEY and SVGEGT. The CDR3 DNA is TGTGCCAGCAGTTACTCTTGGGGGTCTATACAAGAGACCCAGTACTTC. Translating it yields CASSYSWGSIQETQYF.

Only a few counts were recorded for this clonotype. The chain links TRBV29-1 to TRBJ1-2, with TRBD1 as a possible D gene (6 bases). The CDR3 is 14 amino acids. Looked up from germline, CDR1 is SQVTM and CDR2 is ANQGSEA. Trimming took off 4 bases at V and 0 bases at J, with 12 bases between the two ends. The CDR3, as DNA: TGCAGCGTTGGCGGGGGCTTAACTAACTATGGCTACACCTTC. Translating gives CSVGGGLTNYGYTF.

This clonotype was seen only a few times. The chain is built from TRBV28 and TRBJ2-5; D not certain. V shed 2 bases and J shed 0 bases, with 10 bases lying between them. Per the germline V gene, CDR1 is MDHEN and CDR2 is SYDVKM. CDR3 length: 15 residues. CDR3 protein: CASSLVDLYQETQYF. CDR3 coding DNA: TGTGCCAGCAGTTTAGTGGACCTGTACCAAGAGACCCAGTACTTC.

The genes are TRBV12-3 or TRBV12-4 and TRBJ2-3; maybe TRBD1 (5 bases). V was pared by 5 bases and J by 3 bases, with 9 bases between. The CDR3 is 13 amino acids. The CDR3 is CASSRRTTDTQYF. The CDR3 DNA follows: TGTGCCAGCAGTCGTAGGACAACAGATACGCAGTATTTT.

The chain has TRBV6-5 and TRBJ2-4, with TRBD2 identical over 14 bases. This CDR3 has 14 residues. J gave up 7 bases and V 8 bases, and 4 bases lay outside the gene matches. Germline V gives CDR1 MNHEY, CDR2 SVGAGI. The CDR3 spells CASRLAGGPNIQYF. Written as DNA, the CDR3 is TGTGCCAGCCGACTAGCGGGGGGGCCGAACATTCAGTACTTC.

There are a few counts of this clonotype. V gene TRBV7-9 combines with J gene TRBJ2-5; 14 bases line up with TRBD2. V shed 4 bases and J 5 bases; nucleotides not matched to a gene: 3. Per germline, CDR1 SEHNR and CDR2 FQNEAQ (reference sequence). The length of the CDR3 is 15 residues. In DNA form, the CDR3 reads TGTGCCAGCAGCTCGGGACTAGCGGGAGATGAGACCCAGTACTTC. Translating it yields CASSSGLAGDETQYF.

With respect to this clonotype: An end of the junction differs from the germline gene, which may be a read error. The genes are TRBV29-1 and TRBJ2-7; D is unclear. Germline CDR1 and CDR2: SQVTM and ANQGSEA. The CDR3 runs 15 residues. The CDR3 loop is CSVEGQENQPYEQYF. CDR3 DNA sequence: TGCAGCGTCGAAGGGCAGGAGAACCAACCCTACGAGCAGTACTTC.

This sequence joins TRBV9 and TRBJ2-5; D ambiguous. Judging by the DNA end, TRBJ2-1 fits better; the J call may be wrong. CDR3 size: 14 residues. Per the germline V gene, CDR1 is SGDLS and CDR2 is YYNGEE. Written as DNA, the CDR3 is TGTGCCAGCAGCGTAGAAGGTCCGGCCAATGAGCAGTTCTTC. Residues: CASSVEGPANEQFF.

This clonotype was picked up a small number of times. CDR3 residues: CACEHGRGPYEQYF. The CDR3, as DNA: TGTGCCTGCGAGCACGGCAGGGGACCCTACGAGCAGTACTTC. This chain connects TRBV2 to TRBJ2-7; tentatively, D is TRBD1 (6 bases). The V end was cut by 11 bases, the J end by 2 bases, with 19 bases between. The CDR3 runs to 14 residues. The germline V gene encodes CDR1 SNHLY and CDR2 FYNNEI.

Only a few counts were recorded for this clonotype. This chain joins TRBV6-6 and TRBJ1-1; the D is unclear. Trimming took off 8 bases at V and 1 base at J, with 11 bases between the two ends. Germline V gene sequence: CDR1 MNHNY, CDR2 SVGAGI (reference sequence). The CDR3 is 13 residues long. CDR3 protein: CASAPLPNTEAFF. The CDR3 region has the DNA TGTGCCAGCGCGCCCCTCCCGAACACTGAAGCTTTCTTT.

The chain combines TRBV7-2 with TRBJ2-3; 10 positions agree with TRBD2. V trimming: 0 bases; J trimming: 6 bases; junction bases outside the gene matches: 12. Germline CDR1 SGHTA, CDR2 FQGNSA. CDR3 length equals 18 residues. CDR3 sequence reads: CASSLAPSGGAGMDTQYF. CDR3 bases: TGTGCCAGCAGCTTAGCTCCCAGCGGGGGGGCCGGGATGGATACGCAGTATTTT.

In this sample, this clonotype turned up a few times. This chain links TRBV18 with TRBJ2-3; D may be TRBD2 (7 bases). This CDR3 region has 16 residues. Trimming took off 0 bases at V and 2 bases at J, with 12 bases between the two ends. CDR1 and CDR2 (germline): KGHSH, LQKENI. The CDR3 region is CASSPPGGLPTDTQYF. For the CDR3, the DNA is TGTGCCAGCTCACCACCGGGGGGGCTACCCACAGATACGCAGTATTTT.

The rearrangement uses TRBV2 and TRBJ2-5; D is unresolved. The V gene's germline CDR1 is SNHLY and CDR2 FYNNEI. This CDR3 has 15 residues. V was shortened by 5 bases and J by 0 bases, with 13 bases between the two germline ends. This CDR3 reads CASSIQPGNQETQYF. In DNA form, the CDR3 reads TGTGCCAGCAGTATCCAGCCCGGCAACCAAGAGACCCAGTACTTC.

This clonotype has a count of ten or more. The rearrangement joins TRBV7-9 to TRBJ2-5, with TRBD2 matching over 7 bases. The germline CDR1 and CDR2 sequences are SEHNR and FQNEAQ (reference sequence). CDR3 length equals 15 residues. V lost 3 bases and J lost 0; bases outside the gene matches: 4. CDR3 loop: CASSLATSYQETQYF. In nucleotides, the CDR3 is TGTGCCAGCAGCTTGGCGACTAGCTACCAAGAGACCCAGTACTTC. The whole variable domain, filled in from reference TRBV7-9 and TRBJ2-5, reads DTGVSQNPRHKITKRGQNVTFRCDPISEHNRLYWYRQTLGQGPEFLTYFQNEAQLEKSRLLSDRFSAERPKGSFSTLEIQRTEQGDSAMYLCASSLATSYQETQYFGPGTRLLVL.

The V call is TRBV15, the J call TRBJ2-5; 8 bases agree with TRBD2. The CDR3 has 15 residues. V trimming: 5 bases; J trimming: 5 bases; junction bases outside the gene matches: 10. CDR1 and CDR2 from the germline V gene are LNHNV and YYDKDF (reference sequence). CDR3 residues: CATSGGLARRETQYF. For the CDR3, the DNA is TGTGCCACCAGCGGCGGACTAGCAAGAAGGGAGACCCAGTACTTC.

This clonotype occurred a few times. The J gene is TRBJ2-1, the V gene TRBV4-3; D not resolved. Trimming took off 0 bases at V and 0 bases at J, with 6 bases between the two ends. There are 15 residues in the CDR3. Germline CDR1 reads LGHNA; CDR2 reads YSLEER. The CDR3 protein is CASSQDASSYNEQFF. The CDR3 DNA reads TGCGCCAGCAGCCAAGACGCAAGCTCCTACAATGAGCAGTTCTTC.

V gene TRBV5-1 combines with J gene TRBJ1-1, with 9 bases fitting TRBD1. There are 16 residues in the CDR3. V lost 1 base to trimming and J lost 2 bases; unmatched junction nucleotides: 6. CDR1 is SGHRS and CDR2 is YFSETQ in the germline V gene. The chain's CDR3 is CASSLRDRVGNTEAFF. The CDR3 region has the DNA TGCGCCAGCAGCTTGAGGGACAGGGTAGGAAACACTGAAGCTTTCTTT.

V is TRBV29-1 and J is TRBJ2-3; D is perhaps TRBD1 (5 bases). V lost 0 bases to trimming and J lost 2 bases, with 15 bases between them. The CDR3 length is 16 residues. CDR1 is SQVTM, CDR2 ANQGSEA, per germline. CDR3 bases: TGCAGCGTTGAAGACAACAGGAAAACTTACACAGATACGCAGTATTTT. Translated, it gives CSVEDNRKTYTDTQYF.

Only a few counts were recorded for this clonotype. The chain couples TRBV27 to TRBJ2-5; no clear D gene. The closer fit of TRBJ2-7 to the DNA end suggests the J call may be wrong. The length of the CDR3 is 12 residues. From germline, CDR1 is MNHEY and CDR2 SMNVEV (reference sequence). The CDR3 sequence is CASSLNGREQYF. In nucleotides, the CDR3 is TGTGCCAGCAGTTTAAACGGACGCGAGCAGTACTTC.

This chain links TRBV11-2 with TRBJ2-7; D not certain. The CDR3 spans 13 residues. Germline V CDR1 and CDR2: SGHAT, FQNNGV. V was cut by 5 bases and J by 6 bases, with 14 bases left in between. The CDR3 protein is CASSGPYRAEQYF. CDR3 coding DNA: TGTGCCAGCAGCGGTCCTTACCGGGCCGAGCAGTACTTC.

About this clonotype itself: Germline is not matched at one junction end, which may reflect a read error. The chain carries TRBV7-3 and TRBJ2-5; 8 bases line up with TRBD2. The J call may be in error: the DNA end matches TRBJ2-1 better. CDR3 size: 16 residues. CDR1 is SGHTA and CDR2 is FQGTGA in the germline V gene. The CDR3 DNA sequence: TGTGCCAGCAGCTTAAAGGCGGGGGGTCCTTACAATGACCAGTTCTTC. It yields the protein CASSLKAGGPYNDQFF.

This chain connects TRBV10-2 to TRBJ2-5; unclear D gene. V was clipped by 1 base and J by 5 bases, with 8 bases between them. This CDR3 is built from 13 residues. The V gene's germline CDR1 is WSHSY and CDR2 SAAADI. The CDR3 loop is CASSEFRQETQYF. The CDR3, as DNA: TGCGCCAGCAGTGAGTTCCGGCAGGAGACCCAGTACTTC.

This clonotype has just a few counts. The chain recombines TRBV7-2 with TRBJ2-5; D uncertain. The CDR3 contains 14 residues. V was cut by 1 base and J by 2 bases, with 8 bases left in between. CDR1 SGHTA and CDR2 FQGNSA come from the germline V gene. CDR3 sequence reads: CASSLEEFQETQYF. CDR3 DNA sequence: TGTGCCAGCAGCTTAGAAGAGTTTCAAGAGACCCAGTACTTC.

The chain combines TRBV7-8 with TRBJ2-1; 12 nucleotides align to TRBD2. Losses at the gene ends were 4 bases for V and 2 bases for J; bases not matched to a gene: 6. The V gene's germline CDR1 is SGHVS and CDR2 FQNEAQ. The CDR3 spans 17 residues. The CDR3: CASSSPTSGGPYNEQFF. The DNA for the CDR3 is TGTGCCAGCAGCTCACCGACTAGCGGGGGACCCTACAATGAGCAGTTCTTC.

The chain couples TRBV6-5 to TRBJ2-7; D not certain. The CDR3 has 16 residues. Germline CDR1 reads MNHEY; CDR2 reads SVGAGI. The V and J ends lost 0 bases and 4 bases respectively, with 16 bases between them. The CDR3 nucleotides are TGTGCCAGCAGTTACTCTAACTCTAACAGAGATTACGAGCAGTACTTC. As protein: CASSYSNSNRDYEQYF.